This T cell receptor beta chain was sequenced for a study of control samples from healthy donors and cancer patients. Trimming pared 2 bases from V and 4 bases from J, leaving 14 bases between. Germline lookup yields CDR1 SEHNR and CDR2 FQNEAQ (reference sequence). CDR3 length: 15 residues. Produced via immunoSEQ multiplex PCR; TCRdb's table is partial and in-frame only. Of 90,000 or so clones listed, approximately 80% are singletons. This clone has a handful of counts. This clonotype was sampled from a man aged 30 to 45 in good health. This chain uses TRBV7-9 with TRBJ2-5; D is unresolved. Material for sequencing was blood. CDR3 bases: TGTGCCAGCAGCTTATCCTTCGGGCCCCGAGAGACCCAGTACTTC. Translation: CASSLSFGPRETQYF.